These 14 T cell receptor beta chains originate from one sample sequenced in a study of OX40 agonist ivuxolimab in advanced cancers. Sequencing was performed with immunoSEQ multiplex PCR; in TCRdb, only in-frame clones are kept and a portion is missing. There are approximately 66,000 clones in the sample; about 85% occur only once, and about 0.83% lies in the top ten. The source material was CD4+ or CD8+ T cells sorted from blood, sampled in a trial of the OX40 agonist ivuxolimab. The receptors stem from an adult with an advanced solid tumor such as melanoma, head and neck, liver or kidney cancer.

The gene calls are TRBV19 and TRBJ1-5; 9 bases are shared with TRBD1. CDR1 is LNHDA, CDR2 SQIVND, per germline (reference sequence). J lost 9 bases, V lost 8 bases, and 11 bases had no gene match. The CDR3 length is 14 residues. The CDR3 loop reads CASGGQGQGRPQHF. Written as DNA, the CDR3 is TGTGCCAGTGGGGGACAGGGTCAGGGACGGCCCCAGCATTTT.

This clone was counted only a few times. The rearrangement joins TRBV7-8 to TRBJ1-1; D remains unclear. Per the germline V gene, CDR1 is SGHVS and CDR2 is FQNEAQ. Trimming shortened V by 5 bases and J by 0 bases, and 19 bases separated the two germline ends. The CDR3 has 17 amino acids. CDR3 loop: CASSPRVLRDMNTEAFF. In DNA form, the CDR3 reads TGTGCCAGCAGCCCCCGAGTTTTAAGGGATATGAACACTGAAGCTTTCTTT. Full variable domain (missing parts from reference TRBV7-8 and TRBJ1-1): GAGVSQSPRYKVAKRGQDVALRCDPISGHVSLFWYQQALGQGPEFLTYFQNEAQLDKSGLPSDRFFAERPEGSVSTLKIQRTQQEDSAVYLCASSPRVLRDMNTEAFFGQGTRLTVV.

This clone was found a few times. This rearrangement joins TRBV7-3 to TRBJ2-6; D is perhaps TRBD1 (5 bases). The V gene's germline CDR1 is SGHTA and CDR2 FQGTGA. There are 16 residues in the CDR3. Trimming took off 4 bases at V and 1 base at J, with 11 bases between the two ends. The chain's CDR3 is CASSSQGASGANVLTF. The CDR3 region has the DNA TGTGCCAGCAGCTCACAAGGGGCATCTGGGGCCAACGTCCTGACTTTC. Variable domain in full (rest from reference TRBV7-3 and TRBJ2-6): GAGVSQTPSNKVTEKGKYVELRCDPISGHTALYWYRQSLGQGPEFLIYFQGTGAADDSGLPNDRFFAVRPEGSVSTLKIQRTERGDSAVYLCASSSQGASGANVLTFGAGSRLTVL.

In DNA form, the CDR3 reads TGTGCCAGCTCCCCAGTCGGGAACGAGCAGTACTTC. It is translated as CASSPVGNEQYF. The chain combines TRBV18 with TRBJ2-7, with D maybe TRBD2 (5 bases). The V end was cut by 6 bases, the J end by 5 bases, with 11 bases between. The CDR3 length is 12 residues. In germline, CDR1 is KGHSH, CDR2 LQKENI.

V is TRBV11-3 and J is TRBJ2-5; the match to TRBD1 covers 7 bases. J gave up 5 bases and V 6 bases, and 3 bases lay outside the gene matches. CDR3 size: 12 residues. Germline V gives CDR1 SGHNT, CDR2 YENEEA. CDR3 protein: CASRGGSETQYF. CDR3 coding DNA: TGTGCCAGCAGAGGGGGCTCGGAGACCCAGTACTTC.

The chain recombines TRBV18 with TRBJ1-6; D unclear. This CDR3 has 13 amino acids. V was clipped by 2 bases and J by 7 bases, with 6 bases between them. Germline assignment: CDR1 KGHSH and CDR2 LQKENI. The CDR3 sequence: CASSPGENSPLHF. DNA for the CDR3: TGTGCCAGCTCACCAGGCGAAAATTCACCCCTCCACTTT.

The gene calls are TRBV6-4 and TRBJ1-5, with D unresolved. This CDR3 comprises 18 residues. The germline V and J ends were trimmed by 2 bases and 0 bases, with 17 bases remaining between them. Germline V gives CDR1 MRHNA, CDR2 SNTAGT. CDR3 sequence (DNA): TGTGCCAGCAGTGACCCCGCGCGAAGGGAGTATAGCAATCAGCCCCAGCATTTT. Translation gives CASSDPARREYSNQPQHF.

The table lists this clone with a few counts. As DNA, the CDR3 is TGCGCCAGCAGCTTGGATAACCGCCCGGGAAACACTGAAGCTTTCTTT. This gives the protein CASSLDNRPGNTEAFF. This sequence joins TRBV5-1 and TRBJ1-1; D gene uncertain. CDR1 and CDR2 (germline): SGHRS, YFSETQ. Trimming took 0 bases from V and 2 from J, leaving 14 bases between them. The CDR3 is 16 amino acids.

Only one count was recorded for this clone. The chain recombines TRBV27 with TRBJ2-2; unclear D gene. Trimming took off 7 bases at V and 5 bases at J, with 17 bases between the two ends. CDR3 size: 15 residues. Germline V gene sequence: CDR1 MNHEY, CDR2 SMNVEV (reference sequence). CDR3 nucleotide sequence: TGTGCCAGCACCCCTTCCCCCCGTCCAACCGGGGAGCTGTTTTTT. Its protein product is CASTPSPRPTGELFF.

With respect to this clone: At the DNA level, this CDR3 is encoded by other sequences in the same sample as well. Here the CDR3 reads CASSDYGAGNTIYF. CDR3 coding DNA: TGTGCCAGCAGTGATTATGGAGCTGGAAACACCATATATTTT. The J gene is TRBJ1-3, the V gene TRBV6-1, with D unresolved. Trimming removed 3 bases from V and 2 bases from J, with 8 bases in between. Germline-derived CDR1 and CDR2 are MNHNS and SASEGT. The CDR3 is made up of 14 amino acids.

J is TRBJ1-5 and V is TRBV27; 7 positions agree with TRBD1. V was pared by 10 bases and J by 5 bases, with 8 bases of the junction left unmatched. There are 13 residues in the CDR3. The germline V gene encodes CDR1 MNHEY and CDR2 SMNVEV (reference sequence). The CDR3 spells CATSPGGYQPQHF. The CDR3 bases are TGTGCCACCAGCCCAGGGGGTTATCAGCCCCAGCATTTT.

The genes are TRBV11-3 and TRBJ2-1; 9 bases fit TRBD1. The CDR3 is 14 residues long. V lost 3 bases, J lost 10 bases, and 7 bases stayed unmatched. Germline lookup yields CDR1 SGHNT and CDR2 YENEEA. CDR3 sequence reads: CASSFLQGAGEQFF. The CDR3 nucleotides are TGTGCCAGCAGCTTTCTACAGGGGGCTGGCGAGCAGTTCTTC.

V and J are TRBV7-9 and TRBJ2-1, with D hard to call. Germline-derived CDR1 and CDR2 are SEHNR and FQNEAQ (reference sequence). V lost 6 bases and J lost 2, with 8 bases in between. The CDR3 runs to 13 residues. This CDR3 reads CASRGTTYNEQFF. CDR3 nucleotide sequence: TGTGCCAGCAGGGGAACGACCTACAATGAGCAGTTCTTC.

This rearrangement joins TRBV6-5 to TRBJ1-2; 7 nucleotides agree with TRBD1. Trimming at V came to 5 bases and at J to 6 bases, leaving 6 bases not matched to a gene. The CDR3 is 13 residues long. Germline V gene sequence: CDR1 MNHEY, CDR2 SVGAGI. The CDR3 is CASSPRGGDGYTF. Written as DNA, the CDR3 is TGTGCCAGCAGTCCCAGGGGGGGAGATGGCTACACCTTC.